The 14 T cell receptor beta chains below all came from one sample that was sequenced in a study of cytomegalovirus exposure and HLA in healthy donors. PCR used 60 Vbeta primers and 13 Jbeta primers. TCRdb's table, derived via immunoSEQ multiplex PCR, lists solely in-frame clones and lacks some. The sample contains 90,000 to 120,000 clones, about 84% of which appear only once. What was sequenced was PBMCs. Every receptor here comes from a man aged 25 to 40 in good health and CMV-seronegative.

This chain uses TRBV7-9 with TRBJ2-5; 8 positions agree with TRBD1. Trimming at V came to 5 bases and at J to 1 base, leaving 6 bases not matched to a gene. CDR1 and CDR2 from the germline V gene are SEHNR and FQNEAQ (reference sequence). The CDR3 extends over 15 amino acids. CDR3 DNA sequence: TGTGCCAGCAGCCTTCGACAGGGGCCCCAAGAGACCCAGTACTTC. Translation gives CASSLRQGPQETQYF.

This chain uses TRBV18 with TRBJ1-1, with TRBD1 as a possible D gene (5 bases). The germline gives CDR1 KGHSH, CDR2 LQKENI. The CDR3 sequence is 16 residues long. V was cut by 5 bases and J by 1 base, with 17 bases left in between. CDR3 protein: CASSSSSQGGNTEAFF. The CDR3 DNA reads as TGTGCCAGCTCATCGTCGAGTCAGGGAGGGAACACTGAAGCTTTCTTT. The variable domain in full, with the rest retrieved from reference TRBV18 and TRBJ1-1, is NAGVMQNPRHLVRRRGQEARLRCSPMKGHSHVYWYRQLPEEGLKFMVYLQKENIIDESGMPKERFSAEFPKEGPSILRIQQVVRGDSAAYFCASSSSSQGGNTEAFFGQGTRLTVV.

The chain couples TRBV4-1 to TRBJ2-2, with a tentative D call TRBD2 (5 bases). V was cut by 0 bases and J by 1 base, with 6 bases left in between. The germline V gene has CDR1 MGHRA and CDR2 YSYEKL. The CDR3 totals 15 residues. This CDR3 is CASSQEGGNTGELFF. The CDR3, as DNA: TGCGCCAGCAGCCAAGAAGGAGGGAACACCGGGGAGCTGTTTTTT.

This clone was counted between two and nine times. The rearrangement links TRBV5-4 to TRBJ1-2; D is unclear. The germline V gene encodes CDR1 SGHNT and CDR2 YYREEE (reference sequence). V lost 4 bases, J lost 8 bases, and 15 bases lay in between. The CDR3 covers 13 residues. The CDR3 loop reads CASSAGIAAGYTF. The CDR3 coding sequence is TGTGCCAGCAGCGCCGGGATTGCGGCGGGCTACACCTTC.

This rearrangement joins TRBV18 to TRBJ1-1, with a possible D match to TRBD1 (6 bases). Deletions cut 3 bases from V and 5 bases from J, with 10 bases between. The CDR3 loop spans 13 amino acids. Per germline, CDR1 KGHSH and CDR2 LQKENI. CDR3 sequence (DNA): TGTGCCAGCTCACCCCAGGGGAATACTGAAGCTTTCTTT. This gives the protein CASSPQGNTEAFF.

The gene calls are TRBV6-5 and TRBJ1-1, with TRBD1 matching 10 bases. CDR1 is MNHEY, CDR2 SVGAGI, per germline. The CDR3 contains 13 residues. V lost 6 bases and J lost 3; bases outside the gene matches: 1. The CDR3 bases are TGTGCCAGCAGGGGGACAGGGGACACTGAAGCTTTCTTT. Translation gives CASRGTGDTEAFF.

The chain is built from TRBV6-5 and TRBJ2-7; 8 bases map to TRBD2. The V and J ends lost 6 bases and 6 bases, in that order; junction bases with no gene match: 13. The CDR3 has 15 residues. Germline CDR1 MNHEY, CDR2 SVGAGI. CDR3 amino acids: CASSKGRAGVLEQYF. CDR3 DNA sequence: TGTGCCAGCAGCAAAGGGCGAGCGGGAGTCCTCGAGCAGTACTTC.

V gene TRBV7-2 combines with J gene TRBJ2-7; TRBD2 aligns across 7 bases. The CDR3 totals 15 residues. Germline CDR1 is SGHTA and CDR2 is FQGNSA. Losses at the gene ends were 4 bases for V and 3 bases for J; bases not matched to a gene: 9. CDR3 residues: CASSSRVGGSYEQYF. The CDR3 DNA follows: TGTGCCAGCAGCTCCAGGGTTGGCGGGAGCTACGAGCAGTACTTC.

In its sample, this clone was seen once. The J gene is TRBJ2-7, the V gene TRBV7-6, with 7 bases that match TRBD1. Trimming cost V 1 base and J 4 bases; bases outside gene matches: 4. The CDR3 runs to 14 residues. Germline loops: CDR1 SGHVS, CDR2 FNYEAQ. CDR3 sequence: CASSLETGKYEQYF. The CDR3 DNA reads as TGTGCCAGCAGCTTAGAGACAGGGAAATACGAGCAGTACTTC.

CDR3 sequence: CASSLAREQYF. DNA of the CDR3: TGTGCCAGCAGCTTAGCGCGCGAGCAGTACTTC. The genes are TRBV7-8 and TRBJ2-7; D is uncertain. Per germline, CDR1 SGHVS and CDR2 FQNEAQ. The V end lost 0 bases, the J end lost 6 bases, and 3 bases lay between the germline ends. The CDR3 consists of 11 residues.

The count of this clone is one. The chain combines TRBV11-1 with TRBJ2-7, with D possibly being TRBD2 (6 bases). CDR1 and CDR2 from the germline V gene are SGHAT and FQDESV (reference sequence). CDR3 length: 14 amino acids. Trimming took off 1 base at V and 7 bases at J, with 14 bases between the two ends. CDR3 amino acids: CASSLGREEGEQYF. DNA for the CDR3: TGTGCCAGCAGCTTAGGGCGGGAAGAGGGGGAGCAGTACTTC. The full variable domain, with the rest looked up from reference TRBV11-1 and TRBJ2-7, is EAEVAQSPRYKITEKSQAVAFWCDPISGHATLYWYRQILGQGPELLVQFQDESVVDDSQLPKDRFSAERLKGVDSTLKIQPAELGDSAMYLCASSLGREEGEQYFGPGTRLTVT.

This chain links TRBV19 with TRBJ2-5; no clear D gene. Trimming removed 8 bases at V and 2 bases at J, with 12 bases between. The CDR3 is 13 amino acids. From germline, CDR1 is LNHDA and CDR2 SQIVND (reference sequence). CDR3 sequence reads: CASRYLGQETQYF. The CDR3 DNA reads TGTGCCAGTCGTTACCTCGGGCAAGAGACCCAGTACTTC.

The V and J genes are TRBV25-1 and TRBJ1-6; weak D call: TRBD1 (6 bases). CDR3 length: 16 residues. Per germline, CDR1 MGHDK and CDR2 SYGVNS. V shed 1 base and J shed 1 base, with 8 bases lying between them. The CDR3 protein is CASSESRGSYNSPLHF. As DNA, the CDR3 is TGTGCCAGCAGTGAATCAAGGGGGTCCTATAATTCACCCCTCCACTTT.

This chain connects TRBV10-3 to TRBJ2-5; 7 bases map to TRBD1. The CDR3 spans 15 residues. In germline, CDR1 is ENHRY, CDR2 SYGVKD. V dropped 5 bases and J dropped 3; count of bases not matched to a gene: 9. The CDR3 DNA reads as TGTGCCATCAGTTTCCTGAGGGGGCCTAAAGAGACCCAGTACTTC. Its translation: CAISFLRGPKETQYF.